A selection of T cell receptor beta chains follows, all from one sample in a study of T cell responses to AZD1222 COVID-19 vaccine. Method: immunoSEQ multiplex PCR; TCRdb's copy keeps in-frame clones and lacks some. The sample includes 140,000 to 150,000 clones, about 89% of them seen just once. Here the sequenced sample was peripheral blood, taken 28 days after the second dose of the MenACWY control vaccine. The receptor set was obtained from an adult who received the MenACWY meningococcal vaccine as a control. Each CDR3 is given with its conserved first and last residue. The D gene is left open where the match is weak. Some rows have no size entry. The others give once, few or many, or a class for an expanded clone.

>TRBV7-6|TRBD2|.|TRBJ2-5
CASSINGLAQETQYF
TGTGCCAGCAGCATTAACGGACTAGCGCAAGAGACCCAGTACTTC
>TRBV19|.|.|TRBJ1-5
CASSGLGNQPQHF
TGTGCCAGTAGTGGCCTTGGGAATCAGCCCCAGCATTTT
>TRBV28|.|.|TRBJ2-6
CASSPKRTVFSGANVLTF
TGTGCCAGCAGTCCAAAACGGACAGTTTTCTCTGGGGCCAACGTCCTGACTTTC
>TRBV10-3|.|.|TRBJ2-5
CAISESDLAETQYF
TGTGCCATCAGTGAGTCGGACTTGGCCGAGACCCAGTACTTC
>TRBV5-6|.|.|TRBJ1-1
CASSPSGRLMNTEAFF
TGTGCCAGCAGCCCCTCGGGACGCCTTATGAACACTGAAGCTTTCTTT
>TRBV7-6|.|.|TRBJ1-1
CASSLKTGGSNTEAFF
TGTGCCAGCAGCTTAAAGACAGGTGGCTCGAACACTGAAGCTTTCTTT
>TRBV6-2/TRBV6-3|.|.|TRBJ2-1
CASSDGTLKDNEQFF
TGTGCCAGCAGTGATGGGACACTCAAAGACAATGAGCAGTTCTTC
>TRBV18|.|.|TRBJ1-1
CASSPNLGNMNTEAFF
TGTGCCAGCTCACCGAATCTCGGGAACATGAACACTGAAGCTTTCTTT
>TRBV5-1|TRBD1|.|TRBJ1-1
CASSLEGQGTTEAFF
TGCGCCAGCAGCTTGGAGGGACAGGGAACCACTGAAGCTTTCTTT
>TRBV11-2|.|.|TRBJ2-5
CASSLTGHGQETQYF
TGTGCCAGCAGTTTAACCGGACACGGCCAAGAGACCCAGTACTTC
>TRBV28|.|.|TRBJ1-2
CASSFKTDYGYTF
TGTGCCAGCAGTTTCAAGACAGATTATGGCTACACCTTC
>TRBV30|.|.|TRBJ2-4
CAWRAGQLAKNIQYF
TGTGCCTGGAGGGCGGGACAGTTAGCCAAAAACATTCAGTACTTC
>TRBV29-1|TRBD1|.|TRBJ1-2
CSATTGGAIGYTF
TGCAGCGCCACGACAGGGGGCGCGATTGGCTACACCTTC
>TRBV7-8|TRBD2|.|TRBJ2-7
CASSLELAGANEQYF
TGTGCCAGCAGCTTAGAACTAGCGGGAGCGAACGAGCAGTACTTC
>TRBV7-3|.|.|TRBJ2-3
CASSQGPSTDTQYF
TGTGCCAGCAGCCAGGGCCCTAGCACAGATACGCAGTATTTT
>TRBV6-5|.|once|TRBJ1-1
CASRTPENTEAFF
TGTGCCAGCAGGACACCAGAGAACACTGAAGCTTTCTTT
>TRBV7-9|.|.|TRBJ1-4
CASSPRVGREKLFF
TGTGCCAGCAGCCCCCGGGTGGGTCGCGAAAAACTGTTTTTT
>TRBV4-3|.|.|TRBJ2-2
CASSQPLGRGTGELFF
TGCGCCAGCAGCCAACCCCTAGGGCGGGGCACCGGGGAGCTGTTTTTT
>TRBV7-2|TRBD1|.|TRBJ1-6
CASSLVLGTGAPPLHF
TGTGCCAGCAGCTTAGTGTTGGGGACAGGGGCGCCACCCCTCCACTTT
>TRBV19|.|.|TRBJ1-2
CASSMEVQVYGYTF
TGTGCCAGTAGTATGGAGGTACAGGTCTATGGCTACACCTTC
>TRBV29-1|TRBD1|.|TRBJ1-2
CSVTGTGDGGYTF
TGCAGCGTCACCGGGACAGGGGATGGTGGCTACACCTTC
>TRBV19|.|.|TRBJ1-4
CASSISQATNEKLFF
TGTGCCAGTAGTATCTCACAAGCAACTAATGAAAAACTGTTTTTT
>TRBV7-2|.|.|TRBJ2-5
CASSLAQWETQYF
TGTGCCAGCAGCTTAGCGCAATGGGAGACCCAGTACTTC
>TRBV19|.|.|TRBJ1-5
CASSIEVQQPQHF
TGTGCCAGTAGTATTGAGGTTCAGCAGCCCCAGCATTTT
>TRBV3-1/TRBV3-2|.|.|TRBJ1-5
CASSQGGGTGQPQHF
TGTGCCAGCAGCCAAGGGGGGGGCACAGGCCAGCCCCAGCATTTT
>TRBV7-2|TRBD1|.|TRBJ2-2
CASSLDATGVTGELFF
TGTGCCAGCAGCTTAGACGCTACAGGGGTCACCGGGGAGCTGTTTTTT
>TRBV19|TRBD1|.|TRBJ2-5
CAGRDSEETQYF
TGTGCCGGAAGGGACAGCGAAGAGACCCAGTACTTC
>TRBV18|.|.|TRBJ2-2
CASSSTHPGEAGELFF
TGTGCCAGCTCATCGACCCACCCGGGTGAAGCCGGGGAGCTGTTTTTT
>TRBV6-5|TRBD1|once|TRBJ1-1
CASSRGDRAAFF
TGTGCCAGCAGCCGCGGGGACAGGGCGGCTTTCTTT
>TRBV18|.|.|TRBJ1-1
CASFGGRNTEAFF
TGTGCCAGCTTTGGGGGGAGGAACACTGAAGCTTTCTTT
>TRBV18|.|.|TRBJ1-6
CASSHGGDSPLHF
TGTGCCAGCTCCCACGGGGGGGATTCACCCCTCCACTTT
>TRBV7-9|TRBD1|.|TRBJ2-6
CASSPRDRGAGANVLTF
TGTGCCAGCAGCCCTCGGGACAGGGGGGCTGGGGCCAACGTCCTGACTTTC
>TRBV11-1|.|.|TRBJ1-2
CASSPLGGSAYGYTF
TGTGCCAGCAGCCCTTTGGGGGGATCGGCCTATGGCTACACCTTC
>TRBV14|.|.|TRBJ1-2
CASSQDLDARGYTF
TGTGCCAGCAGCCAAGATCTCGACGCTAGAGGCTACACCTTC
>TRBV7-3|.|.|TRBJ2-2
CASSSTGTGELFF
TGTGCCAGCAGCTCAACGGGCACCGGGGAGCTGTTTTTT
>TRBV7-2|.|.|TRBJ2-5
CASSSDSWETQYF
TGTGCCAGCAGCTCTGACAGTTGGGAGACCCAGTACTTC
>TRBV29-1|.|.|TRBJ2-7
CSVAEPGFSYEQYF
TGCAGCGTTGCAGAACCAGGGTTTTCATACGAGCAGTACTTC
>TRBV7-2|.|.|TRBJ2-1
CASSRTGSYYNEQFF
TGTGCCAGCAGCCGTACGGGTAGCTACTACAATGAGCAGTTCTTC
>TRBV19|TRBD1|.|TRBJ2-6
CASRPLSFSDRGPGANVLTF
TGTGCCAGTAGGCCCCTGAGTTTCTCGGACAGGGGGCCTGGGGCCAACGTCCTGACTTTC
>TRBV28|.|few|TRBJ2-1
CASSSAGTYYNEQFF
TGTGCCAGCAGTTCCGCGGGTACCTACTACAATGAGCAGTTCTTC
>TRBV6-5|TRBD1|.|TRBJ1-5
CASGDRGRGQPQHF
TGTGCCAGCGGGGACAGGGGGCGAGGTCAGCCCCAGCATTTT